Each of the 10 T cell receptor beta chains below was sequenced from the same sample in a study of T cell responses to AZD1222 COVID-19 vaccine (dated by TCRdb to the early 2020s). This specimen's time point label, interpreted: baseline before first vaccination. The protocol used for the library was the immunoSEQ multiplex PCR assay. In TCRdb, the immuneACCESS table is reduced to in-frame sequences with V and J assigned. These tables do not hold every clone; where another copy was compared, an unresolved V gene accounts for under half, and the others remain unexplained. Across this sample there are about 110,000 clones, with about four fifths seen only once. Together, the top ten hold about 9.7% of the sample. Source: peripheral blood, taken on day 0 of AZD1222 vaccination. The receptor source for this set is an adult in good health.

The chain carries TRBV2 and TRBJ2-7, with D possibly matching TRBD1 (5 bases). V gave up 6 bases and J gave up 3 bases, with 9 bases separating them. This CDR3 is built from 12 residues. Germline CDR1 and CDR2: SNHLY and FYNNEI. CDR3 residues: CASRVQGYEQYF. CDR3 DNA: TGTGCCAGCAGGGTCCAGGGCTACGAGCAGTACTTC.

V and J are TRBV6-5 and TRBJ2-7, with D uncertain. From germline, CDR1 is MNHEY and CDR2 SVGAGI. V was shortened by 2 bases and J by 7 bases, with 12 bases between the two germline ends. The CDR3 extends over 13 amino acids. As DNA, the CDR3 is TGTGCCAGCAGTTACAACAGCCGTGGGGAGCAGTACTTC. Its translation is CASSYNSRGEQYF.

Concerning this clone: The junction departs from germline at one end; a sequencing error may be responsible. The chain uses TRBV6-1 and TRBJ2-7; 9 bases line up with TRBD1. CDR3 length: 17 residues. Germline assignment: CDR1 MNHNS and CDR2 SASEGT. CDR3 in DNA: TGTGCCAGCAGTCAAGCCCGGACAGGGGCCCTCTCCTACGAGCAGTACTTC. Its translation: CASSQARTGALSYEQYF.

The V gene is TRBV5-4, the J gene TRBJ1-2; D perhaps matches TRBD1 (6 bases). The CDR3 sequence is 15 residues long. Germline V lookup: CDR1 SGHNT, CDR2 YYREEE (reference sequence). Trimming removed 2 bases at V and 1 base at J, with 12 bases between. In DNA, the CDR3 is TGTGCCAGCAGCTTTCCAGACAGGCTTAACTATGGCTACACCTTC. It translates to CASSFPDRLNYGYTF. Together with reference TRBV5-4 and TRBJ1-2, the CDR3 gives the full variable domain: ETGVTQSPTHLIKTRGQQVTLRCSSQSGHNTVSWYQQALGQGPQFIFQYYREEENGRGNFPPRFSGLQFPNYSSELNVNALELDDSALYLCASSFPDRLNYGYTFGSGTRLTVV.

The gene calls are TRBV18 and TRBJ2-1; a weak D match, TRBD1 (5 bases). CDR1 and CDR2 from the germline V gene are KGHSH and LQKENI. The CDR3 has 14 amino acids. Trimming pared 0 bases from V and 7 bases from J, leaving 10 bases between. The CDR3 is CASSPPGLENEQFF. DNA for the CDR3: TGTGCCAGCTCACCACCGGGGCTTGAGAATGAGCAGTTCTTC.

This sequence joins TRBV11-2 and TRBJ1-2, with a possible D match to TRBD1 (5 bases). Looked up from germline, CDR1 is SGHAT and CDR2 is FQNNGV. Trimming left V 1 base short and J 6 bases short, with 18 bases between. The CDR3 covers 16 residues. The CDR3 reads CASSLAGRMHADGYTF. For the CDR3, the DNA is TGTGCCAGCAGCTTAGCGGGGCGAATGCATGCAGATGGCTACACCTTC.

In this sample, this clone turned up once. The V and J genes are TRBV14 and TRBJ2-3; the D is unclear. Trimming shortened V by 0 bases and J by 7 bases, and 5 bases separated the two germline ends. Germline CDR1 SGHDN, CDR2 FVKESK. This CDR3 has 12 amino acids. DNA for the CDR3: TGTGCCAGCAGCCAAGATTTTCATACGCAGTATTTT. Encoded protein: CASSQDFHTQYF.

The rearrangement joins TRBV6-5 to TRBJ1-1; D possibly corresponds to TRBD1 (6 bases). The CDR3 is 13 residues long. Germline loops: CDR1 MNHEY, CDR2 SVGAGI. Trimming took 5 bases from V and 5 from J, leaving 12 bases between them. The CDR3 loop reads CASSPQGRTEAFF. The CDR3 coding sequence is TGTGCCAGCAGTCCACAGGGTAGGACTGAAGCTTTCTTT.

This chain connects TRBV7-9 to TRBJ2-7; maybe TRBD2 (6 bases). There are 17 residues in the CDR3. Germline V CDR1 and CDR2: SEHNR, FQNEAQ (reference sequence). V lost 5 bases to trimming and J lost 0 bases, with 20 bases between them. Written as DNA, the CDR3 is TGTGCCAGCAGCGGAGCACGGGGGTCGGTGAGCTCCTACGAGCAGTACTTC. Its translation is CASSGARGSVSSYEQYF.

This chain uses TRBV6-5 with TRBJ2-2, with D unresolved. V was clipped by 8 bases and J by 1 base, with 11 bases between them. Germline V gene lookup returns CDR1 MNHEY and CDR2 SVGAGI. The CDR3 runs to 14 residues. The CDR3 coding sequence is TGTGCCAGCGCTAGGGATTTGAACACCGGGGAGCTGTTTTTT. It specifies CASARDLNTGELFF.